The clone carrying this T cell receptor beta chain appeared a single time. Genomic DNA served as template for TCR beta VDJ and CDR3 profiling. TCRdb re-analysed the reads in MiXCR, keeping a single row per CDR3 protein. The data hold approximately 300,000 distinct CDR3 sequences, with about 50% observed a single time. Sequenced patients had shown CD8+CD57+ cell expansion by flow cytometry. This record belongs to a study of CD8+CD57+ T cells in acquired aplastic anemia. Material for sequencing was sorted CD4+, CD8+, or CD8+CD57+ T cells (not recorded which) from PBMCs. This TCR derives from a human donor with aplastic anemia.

CDR3 sequence (DNA): TGTGCCAGCAGCATCGCGACTAGCGGGAGTGTCCACAATGAGCAGTTCTTC. Encoded protein: CASSIATSGSVHNEQFF. This chain connects TRBV7-3 to TRBJ2-1, with 12 bases matching TRBD2. The V and J ends lost 5 bases and 5 bases, in that order; junction bases with no gene match: 10. The CDR3 contains 17 residues. In germline, CDR1 is SGHTA, CDR2 FQGTGA.